The 19 T cell receptor beta chains below all came from one sample that was sequenced in a study of brain T cells in children with intractable seizures. Specified time point: blood from clinic visit 5 months post-surgery; TSC patient then seizure free. Repertoires were generated with immunoSEQ multiplex PCR, while TCRdb's copy carries only in-frame clones and drops some. The table has 340,000 or so clones, roughly 93% seen once. Sequencing was performed on peripheral blood, taken about 5 months after surgery. The receptors come from a boy in the first two years of life with tuberous sclerosis and intractable seizures.

V and J are TRBV11-2 and TRBJ2-2; D is undetermined. CDR1 SGHAT and CDR2 FQNNGV come from the germline V gene. The V end lost 3 bases, the J end lost 1 base, and 12 bases lay between the germline ends. This CDR3 comprises 16 residues. CDR3 residues: CASSFPLEVNTGELFF. CDR3 DNA sequence: TGTGCCAGCAGCTTTCCGTTAGAAGTGAACACCGGGGAGCTGTTTTTT. Looking up the rest from reference TRBV11-2 and TRBJ2-2 gives the full variable domain: EAGVAQSPRYKIIEKRQSVAFWCNPISGHATLYWYQQILGQGPKLLIQFQNNGVVDDSQLPKDRFSAERLKGVDSTLKIQPAKLEDSAVYLCASSFPLEVNTGELFFGEGSRLTVL.

This clone appeared a single time. The CDR3 reads CASSPNGRGEQYF. CDR3 sequence (DNA): TGTGCCAGCAGCCCCAACGGACGGGGCGAGCAGTACTTC. The chain employs TRBV7-3 and TRBJ2-7, with a tentative D call TRBD2 (5 bases). This CDR3 has 13 residues. The germline V gene has CDR1 SGHTA and CDR2 FQGTGA. The germline V and J ends were trimmed by 5 bases and 6 bases, with 14 bases remaining between them.

V gene TRBV5-1 combines with J gene TRBJ2-7; D perhaps matches TRBD2 (6 bases). The CDR3 length is 17 residues. Deletions cut 0 bases from V and 0 bases from J, with 16 bases between. CDR1 and CDR2 from the germline V gene are SGHRS and YFSETQ. CDR3: CASSLGTAGLTSYEQYF. The CDR3 DNA reads as TGCGCCAGCAGCTTGGGGACGGCGGGACTTACCTCCTACGAGCAGTACTTC.

The chain employs TRBV5-1 and TRBJ1-2; D may be TRBD1 (6 bases). The V and J ends lost 10 bases and 5 bases respectively, with 21 bases between them. The CDR3 contains 14 residues. Per the germline V gene, CDR1 is SGHRS and CDR2 is YFSETQ. CDR3 sequence: CARGAGGGLYGYTF. The CDR3 DNA reads TGCGCCCGCGGGGCCGGGGGGGGCCTGTATGGCTACACCTTC.

The V gene is TRBV25-1, the J gene TRBJ2-1; maybe TRBD1 (6 bases). V lost 5 bases to trimming and J lost 4 bases, with 9 bases between them. Germline V lookup: CDR1 MGHDK, CDR2 SYGVNS. This CDR3 spans 13 amino acids. Written as DNA, the CDR3 is TGTGCCAGCAGTAAGGGGGTGTACAATGAGCAGTTCTTC. Its protein product is CASSKGVYNEQFF.

This clone was seen a single time. This chain connects TRBV7-4 to TRBJ2-7, with D hard to call. The V end lost 5 bases, the J end lost 4 bases, and 6 bases lay between the germline ends. Per the germline V gene, CDR1 is SGHVT and CDR2 is SQSDAQ. The CDR3 contains 11 residues. The CDR3 coding sequence is TGTGCCAGCAGCCCCTCTTACGAGCAGTACTTC. Amino acids: CASSPSYEQYF.

Here the CDR3 reads CASSPWTGGSYGYTF. The CDR3 nucleotides read TGTGCCAGCAGCCCCTGGACGGGGGGGAGCTATGGCTACACCTTC. The chain carries TRBV5-4 and TRBJ1-2; maybe TRBD1 (5 bases). Germline V CDR1 and CDR2: SGHNT, YYREEE (reference sequence). The CDR3 sequence is 15 residues long. The V end lost 4 bases, the J end lost 4 bases, and 17 bases lay between the germline ends.

The chain employs TRBV5-1 and TRBJ1-2; maybe TRBD1 (5 bases). This CDR3 has 12 amino acids. The V and J ends lost 0 bases and 7 bases respectively, with 7 bases between them. Looked up from germline, CDR1 is SGHRS and CDR2 is YFSETQ. The CDR3, as DNA: TGCGCCAGCAGCTTGGGGGGGTCTGGCTACACCTTC. Protein sequence: CASSLGGSGYTF.

This clone was counted once. The CDR3 coding sequence is TGTGCCTGGACATCAAGCGCCTCCTACAATGAGCAGTTCTTC. As protein: CAWTSSASYNEQFF. The chain has TRBV30 and TRBJ2-1, with D uncertain. CDR1 and CDR2 (germline): GTSNPN, SVGIG (reference sequence). The CDR3 is made up of 14 amino acids. V was trimmed by 4 bases and J by 0 bases, leaving 10 bases between them.

This rearrangement joins TRBV4-1 to TRBJ1-1; tentative D call: TRBD1 (6 bases). Germline CDR1 and CDR2: MGHRA and YSYEKL. The CDR3 totals 14 residues. V lost 1 base and J 11 bases, leaving 17 bases between the germline ends. DNA for the CDR3: TGCGCCAGCAGCCAAGCGATAAGGGGGTTACCGGCTTTCTTT. It is translated as CASSQAIRGLPAFF.

The table lists this clone with a count of one. The V gene is TRBV5-1, the J gene TRBJ1-1, with D hard to call. The V gene's germline CDR1 is SGHRS and CDR2 YFSETQ. CDR3 length equals 13 residues. Trimming removed 7 bases at V and 2 bases at J, with 12 bases between. The CDR3 DNA reads as TGCGCCAGCTCCGACTGGGTAAACACTGAAGCTTTCTTT. The encoded protein is CASSDWVNTEAFF.

In its sample, this clone was seen once. The chain employs TRBV5-1 and TRBJ1-4; D gene uncertain. The CDR3 loop spans 17 amino acids. CDR1 is SGHRS, CDR2 YFSETQ, per germline. With 0 bases removed from V and 0 bases from J, the gap between germline ends came to 12 bases. CDR3 sequence reads: CASSLVGPVATNEKLFF. The CDR3 DNA is TGCGCCAGCAGCTTGGTTGGGCCAGTCGCAACTAATGAAAAACTGTTTTTT.

In this sample, this clone turned up a few times. The chain couples TRBV4-2 to TRBJ2-7; 8 bases map to TRBD2. The germline gives CDR1 LGHNA, CDR2 YNFKEQ. After removal of 0 bases from V and 6 bases from J, the junction contained 7 bases not matched to a gene. The CDR3 is 15 residues long. The DNA of the CDR3 is TGTGCCAGCAGCCAAGACGGCGGGAGGTCCCCCGAGCAGTACTTC. Translating gives CASSQDGGRSPEQYF.

The CDR3 loop reads CASSVGRTSSYEQYF. CDR3 bases: TGTGCCAGCAGCGTAGGGAGGACTAGCTCCTACGAGCAGTACTTC. The chain couples TRBV9 to TRBJ2-7, with 7 nucleotides matching TRBD2. Germline loops: CDR1 SGDLS, CDR2 YYNGEE. V lost 0 bases and J lost 0; bases outside the gene matches: 3. CDR3 length: 15 residues.

The V and J genes are TRBV3-1 (or the pseudogene TRBV3-2) and TRBJ2-2, with TRBD2 as a possible D gene (5 bases). Germline V gene data show CDR1 as LGHDT and CDR2 as YNNKEL (reference sequence). V lost 0 bases, J lost 3 bases, and 11 bases lay in between. This CDR3 spans 16 amino acids. CDR3 protein: CASSQDSRRDTGELFF. CDR3 in DNA: TGTGCCAGCAGCCAAGATAGTCGGCGGGACACCGGGGAGCTGTTTTTT.

The chain carries TRBV6-1 and TRBJ1-1; D might be TRBD1 (6 bases). V gave up 1 base and J gave up 4 bases, with 16 bases separating them. There are 16 residues in the CDR3. Germline V gives CDR1 MNHNS, CDR2 SASEGT. The CDR3 DNA reads as TGTGCCAGCAGTGAAGGAGGGGGGGGCATGAGCACTGAAGCTTTCTTT. Translation: CASSEGGGGMSTEAFF.

The genes are TRBV14 and TRBJ2-7; D is tentatively TRBD1 or TRBD2 (5 bases each). From germline, CDR1 is SGHDN and CDR2 FVKESK. Deletions cut 3 bases from V and 3 bases from J, with 15 bases between. CDR3 length: 15 amino acids. CDR3 residues: CASSHQGPPFYEQYF. The DNA of the CDR3 is TGTGCCAGCAGCCACCAGGGACCTCCCTTCTACGAGCAGTACTTC.

The DNA for the CDR3 is TGTGCCAGCAGTCCAACAGTCGGGGAGCAGTTCTTC. Protein product: CASSPTVGEQFF. The rearrangement joins TRBV27 to TRBJ2-1; no firm D call. This CDR3 region has 12 residues. The V gene lost 5 bases and the J gene lost 10 bases, with 12 bases spanning the gap. Germline V gives CDR1 MNHEY, CDR2 SMNVEV (reference sequence).

The chain links TRBV12-3 or TRBV12-4 to TRBJ1-1; possible D gene TRBD1, 5 bases. V lost 5 bases and J lost 1, with 5 bases in between. The CDR3 is 12 amino acids. CDR3 bases: TGTGCCAGCAGTCAGGGGAACACTGAAGCTTTCTTT. Translation gives CASSQGNTEAFF.